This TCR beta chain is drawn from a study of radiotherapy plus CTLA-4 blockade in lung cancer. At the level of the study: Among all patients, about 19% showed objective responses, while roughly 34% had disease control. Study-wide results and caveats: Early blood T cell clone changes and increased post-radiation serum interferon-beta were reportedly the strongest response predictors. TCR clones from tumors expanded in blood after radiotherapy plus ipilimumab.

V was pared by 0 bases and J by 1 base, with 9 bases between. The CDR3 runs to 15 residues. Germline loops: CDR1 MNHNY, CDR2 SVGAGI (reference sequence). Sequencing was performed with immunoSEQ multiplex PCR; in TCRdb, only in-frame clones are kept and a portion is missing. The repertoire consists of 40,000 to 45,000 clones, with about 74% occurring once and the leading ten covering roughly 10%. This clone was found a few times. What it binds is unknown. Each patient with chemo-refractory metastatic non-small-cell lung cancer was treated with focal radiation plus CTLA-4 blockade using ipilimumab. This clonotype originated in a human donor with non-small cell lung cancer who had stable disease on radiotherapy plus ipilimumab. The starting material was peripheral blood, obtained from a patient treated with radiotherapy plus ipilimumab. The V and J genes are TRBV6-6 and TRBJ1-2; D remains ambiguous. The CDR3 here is CASSYSGSSNYGYTF. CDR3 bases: TGTGCCAGCAGTTACTCGGGCAGCAGTAACTATGGCTACACCTTC.